The 29 T cell receptor beta chains given below trace back to one sample, sequenced in a study of human T cells and chemical hapten exposure. Via MiXCR, TCRdb re-called the RACE reads, giving one row per CDR3 protein. The sample yields 180,000 or so distinct CDR3 sequences, under 25% seen once. The time point is: patch test 1, 2 weeks after DPC sensitization. Regarding treatment: therapeutic diphenylcyclopropenone sensitization with weekly scalp DPC. Sequenced material: whole blood, taken in connection with sensitization to the hapten diphenylcyclopropenone (DPC). The receptors shown here come from a woman aged 45-59 years with alopecia areata. Some clones in this sample may be carry-over from other donors' samples.

The chain combines TRBV12-3 or TRBV12-4 with TRBJ2-2; TRBD2 matches 12 bases. V lost 3 bases, J lost 8 bases, and 7 bases stayed unmatched. The CDR3 length is 16 residues. Written as DNA, the CDR3 is TGTGCCAGCAGTTTTAGACTAGCGGGAGATGGGGGGGAGCTGTTTTTT. It translates to CASSFRLAGDGGELFF.

This clonotype occurred a few times. The rearrangement links TRBV29-1 to TRBJ2-3; D gene unclear. Trimming cost V 5 bases and J 0 bases, with 12 bases left between them. Per the germline V gene, CDR1 is SQVTM and CDR2 is ANQGSEA. This CDR3 comprises 14 residues. DNA for the CDR3: TGCAGCGTTTTTTCTCGCGATAGCACAGATACGCAGTATTTT. Translating gives CSVFSRDSTDTQYF.

Ten or more counts support this clonotype. The V and J genes are TRBV2 and TRBJ1-2, with 7 bases identical to TRBD1. The V gene's germline CDR1 is SNHLY and CDR2 FYNNEI. This CDR3 has 13 amino acids. V was pared by 8 bases and J by 7 bases, with 10 bases of the junction left unmatched. The CDR3 nucleotides are TGTGCCAGCTATCCGAGCAGGGGGGGTGGCTACACCTTC. Encoded protein: CASYPSRGGGYTF.

V is TRBV15 and J is TRBJ2-2; no firm D call. Per the germline V gene, CDR1 is LNHNV and CDR2 is YYDKDF (reference sequence). Trimming removed 0 bases at V and 7 bases at J, with 12 bases between. This CDR3 is 15 amino acids long. CDR3 loop: CATSRDRSLGGELFF. For the CDR3, the DNA is TGTGCCACCAGCAGAGATCGGTCCCTAGGCGGGGAGCTGTTTTTT.

This clonotype was seen a handful of times. The chain joins TRBV7-9 to TRBJ2-1; D is possibly TRBD2 (6 bases). Germline V gives CDR1 SEHNR, CDR2 FQNEAQ (reference sequence). The CDR3 spans 15 residues. The V gene lost 2 bases and the J gene lost 1 base, with 9 bases spanning the gap. The CDR3 here is CASSLREPSYNEQFF. CDR3 sequence (DNA): TGTGCCAGCAGCTTACGGGAGCCGTCCTACAATGAGCAGTTCTTC.

This clonotype was seen a handful of times. This rearrangement joins TRBV7-6 to TRBJ2-3; D may be TRBD2 (6 bases). V gave up 0 bases and J gave up 8 bases, with 12 bases separating them. This CDR3 is 14 amino acids long. Per germline, CDR1 SGHVS and CDR2 FNYEAQ. In DNA, the CDR3 is TGTGCCAGCAGCTTAGCCGGGACTCAGGGTACGCAGTATTTT. Protein product: CASSLAGTQGTQYF.

This clonotype was found once. This chain joins TRBV25-1 and TRBJ2-7; D is unresolved. Per germline, CDR1 MGHDK and CDR2 SYGVNS. V was pared by 2 bases and J by 0 bases, with 11 bases between. The CDR3 extends over 15 amino acids. The CDR3 loop reads CASSEGGLSSYEQYF. The DNA for the CDR3 is TGTGCCAGCAGTGAAGGTGGCCTGAGCTCCTACGAGCAGTACTTC.

This chain joins TRBV7-8 and TRBJ1-5; TRBD1 might be the D (5 bases). V lost 1 base and J lost 5, with 12 bases in between. This CDR3 is built from 15 residues. Germline V lookup: CDR1 SGHVS, CDR2 FQNEAQ. This CDR3 reads CASSLEWQGYQPQHF. In DNA form, the CDR3 reads TGTGCCAGCAGCTTAGAGTGGCAGGGCTATCAGCCCCAGCATTTT. The entire variable domain, with the rest obtained from reference TRBV7-8 and TRBJ1-5, is as follows: GAGVSQSPRYKVAKRGQDVALRCDPISGHVSLFWYQQALGQGPEFLTYFQNEAQLDKSGLPSDRFFAERPEGSVSTLKIQRTQQEDSAVYLCASSLEWQGYQPQHFGDGTRLSIL.

This clonotype was detected only a few times. V gene TRBV11-2 combines with J gene TRBJ1-1, with D possibly being TRBD1 (6 bases). The CDR3 runs 16 residues. Trimming left V 4 bases short and J 0 bases short, with 15 bases between. The germline V gene has CDR1 SGHAT and CDR2 FQNNGV. CDR3 protein: CASSYRPGGMNTEAFF. CDR3 DNA sequence: TGTGCCAGCAGCTACCGGCCGGGGGGCATGAACACTGAAGCTTTCTTT.

This sequence joins TRBV20-1 and TRBJ2-1, with 9 nucleotides matching TRBD2. The CDR3 is 19 amino acids. The J segment lost 0 bases and the V segment lost 1 base, leaving 13 bases of the junction unmatched. Germline loops: CDR1 DFQATT, CDR2 SNEGSKA (reference sequence). The DNA for the CDR3 is TGCAGTGCTAGAGGTTTCAGGACTAGCGAATCAAGCTCCTACAATGAGCAGTTCTTC. It codes for CSARGFRTSESSSYNEQFF.

This clonotype showed up just a few times. The rearrangement joins TRBV20-1 to TRBJ1-1; D call uncertain. Germline lookup yields CDR1 DFQATT and CDR2 SNEGSKA (reference sequence). V was pared by 6 bases and J by 1 base, with 18 bases between. The CDR3 consists of 15 residues. The DNA of the CDR3 is TGCAGTGCCAGCCCTTTGGAGCGGGCGAACACTGAAGCTTTCTTT. Translated, it gives CSASPLERANTEAFF.

The table lists this clonotype with a few counts. The J gene is TRBJ2-7, the V gene TRBV27; D not resolved. This CDR3 comprises 17 residues. Germline lookup yields CDR1 MNHEY and CDR2 SMNVEV (reference sequence). V lost 5 bases and J lost 5, with 25 bases in between. The CDR3: CASSPTLGTVAFHEQYF. CDR3 coding DNA: TGTGCCAGCAGTCCCACCCTTGGAACGGTGGCCTTCCACGAGCAGTACTTC.

The chain joins TRBV7-9 to TRBJ2-1, with 8 bases aligning to TRBD1. CDR1 is SEHNR, CDR2 FQNEAQ, per germline (reference sequence). CDR3 length: 17 residues. J was trimmed by 8 bases and V by 5 bases; bases with no gene match: 17. Written as DNA, the CDR3 is TGTGCCAGCAGCCTCTTACGGACAGGGATCTTTGTCTATGAGCAGTTCTTC. Its protein is CASSLLRTGIFVYEQFF. Variable domain in full (rest from reference TRBV7-9 and TRBJ2-1): DTGVSQNPRHKITKRGQNVTFRCDPISEHNRLYWYRQTLGQGPEFLTYFQNEAQLEKSRLLSDRFSAERPKGSFSTLEIQRTEQGDSAMYLCASSLLRTGIFVYEQFFGPGTRLTVL.

The rearrangement links TRBV2 to TRBJ2-2, with a weak D call TRBD2 (5 bases). Trimming pared 3 bases from V and 2 bases from J, leaving 13 bases between. This CDR3 spans 16 amino acids. Germline CDR1 reads SNHLY; CDR2 reads FYNNEI. The CDR3 here is CASSDPIRENTGELFF. CDR3 sequence (DNA): TGTGCCAGCAGTGACCCGATTCGGGAAAACACCGGGGAGCTGTTTTTT.

The gene calls are TRBV3-1 and TRBJ2-7; 8 bases agree with TRBD2. This CDR3 region has 14 residues. Looked up from germline, CDR1 is LGHDT and CDR2 is YNNKEL (reference sequence). J was trimmed by 4 bases and V by 4 bases; bases with no gene match: 6. The CDR3 spells CASSPAGVGYEQYF. For the CDR3, the DNA is TGTGCCAGCAGCCCAGCGGGAGTCGGGTACGAGCAGTACTTC.

The chain joins TRBV20-1 to TRBJ2-1; TRBD2 agrees at 9 bases. With V trimmed by 4 bases and J by 2 bases, 6 bases remained unmatched. CDR3 length: 15 residues. Germline CDR1 reads DFQATT; CDR2 reads SNEGSKA (reference sequence). The CDR3: CSAKASGIPYNEQFF. In DNA form, the CDR3 reads TGCAGTGCTAAGGCTAGCGGGATCCCCTACAATGAGCAGTTCTTC.

The chain uses TRBV20-1 and TRBJ1-6; tentatively, D is TRBD1 (5 bases). The V end lost 7 bases, the J end lost 0 bases, and 10 bases lay between the germline ends. Germline-derived CDR1 and CDR2 are DFQATT and SNEGSKA (reference sequence). This CDR3 region has 14 residues. CDR3 coding DNA: TGCAGTGTTCAGGGACGCTCCTATAATTCACCCCTCCACTTT. Its translation is CSVQGRSYNSPLHF.

The rearrangement joins TRBV24-1 to TRBJ2-3; 10 bases fit TRBD2. In germline, CDR1 is KGHDR, CDR2 SFDVKD. The V gene end was trimmed by 3 bases and the J gene end by 0 bases; junction bases not matched to a gene: 2. The CDR3 length is 16 residues. The CDR3 DNA reads TGTGCCACCAGTGATCGGACTAGCGGCAGCACAGATACGCAGTATTTT. As protein: CATSDRTSGSTDTQYF.

The chain joins TRBV5-1 to TRBJ2-5; weak D call: TRBD2 (6 bases). The CDR3 extends over 14 amino acids. V gave up 4 bases and J gave up 5 bases, with 15 bases separating them. The germline CDR1 and CDR2 sequences are SGHRS and YFSETQ. This chain's CDR3 is CASSPHGGAETQYF. CDR3 nucleotides: TGCGCCAGCAGCCCCCACGGGGGAGCGGAGACCCAGTACTTC.

The V call is TRBV2, the J call TRBJ1-2; 7 nucleotides align to TRBD1. Trimming cost V 4 bases and J 4 bases; bases outside gene matches: 9. The CDR3 length is 15 residues. CDR1 SNHLY and CDR2 FYNNEI come from the germline V gene. In DNA, the CDR3 is TGTGCCAGCAGTGTAAACCGGGACAGTCTCTATGGCTACACCTTC. Its protein is CASSVNRDSLYGYTF.

This clonotype was seen more than once but under ten times. V and J are TRBV11-3 and TRBJ2-6; the D is unclear. V lost 0 bases and J 0 bases, leaving 3 bases between the germline ends. This CDR3 has 15 amino acids. Germline loops: CDR1 SGHNT, CDR2 YENEEA. The CDR3 region has the DNA TGTGCCAGCAGCTTAGACGCCTCTGGGGCCAACGTCCTGACTTTC. Its translation is CASSLDASGANVLTF.

V and J are TRBV5-1 and TRBJ2-3, with 7 bases that match TRBD2. From germline, CDR1 is SGHRS and CDR2 YFSETQ. The length of the CDR3 is 15 residues. The V gene end was trimmed by 0 bases and the J gene end by 4 bases; junction bases not matched to a gene: 5. The CDR3 DNA is TGCGCCAGCAGCTTGGCGACTAGCCTAGCAGATACGCAGTATTTT. It yields the protein CASSLATSLADTQYF.

The chain links TRBV5-1 to TRBJ2-3; D perhaps matches TRBD2 (5 bases). The length of the CDR3 is 13 residues. Per germline, CDR1 SGHRS and CDR2 YFSETQ. The V and J ends lost 1 base and 5 bases respectively, with 8 bases between them. CDR3 protein: CASSLSEGDTQYF. The CDR3 nucleotides read TGCGCCAGCAGCTTGAGCGAGGGAGATACGCAGTATTTT.

This clonotype has just a few counts. This rearrangement joins TRBV25-1 to TRBJ1-3; no clear D gene. The CDR3 is 15 residues long. CDR1 MGHDK and CDR2 SYGVNS come from the germline V gene. Trimming pared 5 bases from V and 0 bases from J, leaving 11 bases between. This CDR3 reads CASSQGAVSGNTIYF. Here the CDR3 DNA reads TGTGCCAGCAGTCAAGGAGCAGTCTCTGGAAACACCATATATTTT.

The V and J genes are TRBV5-1 and TRBJ2-1; D tentatively reads TRBD1 or TRBD2 (5 bases each). There are 13 residues in the CDR3. V shed 4 bases and J shed 9 bases, with 14 bases lying between them. CDR1 and CDR2 (germline): SGHRS, YFSETQ. The CDR3 spells CASSPDTRGEQFF. The CDR3 DNA follows: TGCGCCAGCAGCCCGGACACCCGGGGTGAGCAGTTCTTC.

V is TRBV3-1 and J is TRBJ1-5; D remains unclear. This CDR3 comprises 14 residues. The germline V gene has CDR1 LGHDT and CDR2 YNNKEL (reference sequence). Trimming cost V 1 base and J 9 bases, with 13 bases left between them. The CDR3 DNA is TGTGCCAGCAGCCAAGGATTACACGGAGGGCCCCAGCATTTT. Translated, it gives CASSQGLHGGPQHF.

This clonotype was seen more than once but under ten times. The CDR3 DNA follows: TGCAGCGTTTATCAGGGGGCAGATACGCAGTATTTT. Its translation: CSVYQGADTQYF. The V and J genes are TRBV29-1 and TRBJ2-3; TRBD1 matches at 7 bases. In germline, CDR1 is SQVTM, CDR2 ANQGSEA. The CDR3 loop spans 12 amino acids. Losses at the gene ends were 5 bases for V and 4 bases for J; bases not matched to a gene: 3.

The J gene is TRBJ1-6, the V gene TRBV12-3 or TRBV12-4; TRBD1 is a possible D gene (5 bases). V lost 5 bases and J lost 10, with 21 bases in between. This CDR3 contains 16 residues. The CDR3 loop is CASSRRDPARYSPLHF. In DNA form, the CDR3 reads TGTGCCAGCAGTCGCCGGGACCCTGCGCGGTACTCACCCCTCCACTTT.

This clonotype was observed a few times. The CDR3 protein is CASSSSSNQPQHF. DNA of the CDR3: TGTGCCAGCAGCTCATCTAGCAATCAGCCCCAGCATTTT. V is TRBV6-5 and J is TRBJ1-5; no definite D call. Germline loops: CDR1 MNHEY, CDR2 SVGAGI. Trimming left V 6 bases short and J 0 bases short, with 6 bases between. This CDR3 is 13 amino acids long.